This TCR beta chain was observed in a study of blood T cell repertoires in COVID-19. Germline trimming cut 5 bases from V and 5 bases from J; bases unmatched to any gene: 9. The CDR3 loop spans 16 amino acids. The germline CDR1 and CDR2 sequences are MDHEN and SYDVKM. Generated by immunoSEQ multiplex PCR, the TCRdb table keeps only in-frame clones and is missing some. The sample yields roughly 350,000 clones, roughly 86% seen once. Those enrolled in Seattle joined during active infection and were followed longitudinally afterward. The TCR sequence derives from a woman in her thirties with COVID-19, enrolled during active disease. Sequenced input: peripheral blood. The chain recombines TRBV28 with TRBJ1-4, with 9 positions matching TRBD1. CDR3 sequence reads: CASSPPPGTGNEKLFF. CDR3 coding DNA: TGTGCCAGCAGTCCTCCCCCCGGGACAGGGAATGAAAAACTGTTTTTT.